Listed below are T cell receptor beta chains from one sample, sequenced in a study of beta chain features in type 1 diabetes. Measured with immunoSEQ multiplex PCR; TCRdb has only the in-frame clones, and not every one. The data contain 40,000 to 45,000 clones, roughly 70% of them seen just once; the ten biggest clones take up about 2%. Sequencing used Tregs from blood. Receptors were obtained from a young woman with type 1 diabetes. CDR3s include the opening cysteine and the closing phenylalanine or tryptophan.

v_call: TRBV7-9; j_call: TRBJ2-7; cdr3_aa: CASQGSHEQYF
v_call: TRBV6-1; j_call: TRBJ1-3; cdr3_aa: CASRPLGGNTIYF
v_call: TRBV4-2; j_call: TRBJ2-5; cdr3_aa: CASSQPVSLAGDRQETQYF
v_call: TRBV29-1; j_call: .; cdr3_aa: CSVGRPSSYEQYF
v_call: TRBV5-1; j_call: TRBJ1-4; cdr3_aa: CASSSGGIWREKLFF
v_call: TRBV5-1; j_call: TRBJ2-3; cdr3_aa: CASSFGTRLGTDTQYF
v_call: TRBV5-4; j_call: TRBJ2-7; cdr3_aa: CASSSGLAGAEQYF
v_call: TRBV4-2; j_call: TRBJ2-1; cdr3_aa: CASSQDRGSGEQFF
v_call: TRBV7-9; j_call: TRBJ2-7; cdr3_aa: CASSLGALWEQYF
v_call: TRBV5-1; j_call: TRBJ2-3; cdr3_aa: CASSLSGDTQYF
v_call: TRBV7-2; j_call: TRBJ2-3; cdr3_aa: CASSFPSGGATADTQYF
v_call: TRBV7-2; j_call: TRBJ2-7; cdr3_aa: CASSVGTSGTFSYEQYF
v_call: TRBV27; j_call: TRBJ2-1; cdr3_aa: CASSLSAGGFHEQFF
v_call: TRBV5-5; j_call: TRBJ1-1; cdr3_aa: CASSFSGGVMTEAFF
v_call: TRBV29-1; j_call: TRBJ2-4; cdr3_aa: CSVIKDRGYIQYF
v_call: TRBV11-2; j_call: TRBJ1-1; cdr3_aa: CASSPLPGAEAFF
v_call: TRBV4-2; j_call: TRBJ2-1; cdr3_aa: CASSQDWASGRNEQFF
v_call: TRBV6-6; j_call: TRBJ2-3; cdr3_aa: CASRFSGRTDTQYF
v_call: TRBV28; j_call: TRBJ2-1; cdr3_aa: CASRLAGGLNEQFF
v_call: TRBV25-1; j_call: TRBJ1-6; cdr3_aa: CASMAGSYNSPLHF
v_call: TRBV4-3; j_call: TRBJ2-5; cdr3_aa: CASSQVRLGPAGETQYF
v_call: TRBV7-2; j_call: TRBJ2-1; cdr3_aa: CASSRGAIYNEQFF
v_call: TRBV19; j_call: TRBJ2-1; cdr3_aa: CASSIAGGRGEQFF
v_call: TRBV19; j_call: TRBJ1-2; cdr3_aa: CASTQPGTVYGYTF
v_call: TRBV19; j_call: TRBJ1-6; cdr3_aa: CASSSDREAAFRLGALHF
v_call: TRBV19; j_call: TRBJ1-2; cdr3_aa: CASSPRADGYTF
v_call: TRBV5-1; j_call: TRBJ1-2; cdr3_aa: CASSLQPGNYGYTF
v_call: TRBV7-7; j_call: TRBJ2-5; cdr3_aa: CASSLRGQETQYF
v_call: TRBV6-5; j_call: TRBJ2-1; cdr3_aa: CASSTPRYNEQFF
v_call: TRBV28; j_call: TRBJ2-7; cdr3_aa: CASSIAGQGSYEQYF
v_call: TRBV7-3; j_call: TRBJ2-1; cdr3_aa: CASSRDVREVDNEQFF
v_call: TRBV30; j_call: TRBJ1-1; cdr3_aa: CAWSVPPGGNTEAFF
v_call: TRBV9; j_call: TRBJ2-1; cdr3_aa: CASSGRRAVGPNEQFF
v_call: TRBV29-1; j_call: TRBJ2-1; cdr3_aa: CSGGQRTPRNEQFF
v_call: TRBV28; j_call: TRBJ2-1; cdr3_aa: CASTLSGRAYNEQFF
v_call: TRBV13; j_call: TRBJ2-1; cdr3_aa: CASSPRSSGANYNEQFF
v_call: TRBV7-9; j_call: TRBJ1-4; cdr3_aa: CASSPQGKLFF
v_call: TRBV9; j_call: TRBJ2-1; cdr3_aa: CASSVGGGSSYNEQFF
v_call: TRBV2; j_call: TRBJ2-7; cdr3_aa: CASGGNEQYF
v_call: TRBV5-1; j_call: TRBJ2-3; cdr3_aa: CASSLDRTDTQYF
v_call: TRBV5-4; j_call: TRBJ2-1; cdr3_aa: CASSSPSSSYNEQFF
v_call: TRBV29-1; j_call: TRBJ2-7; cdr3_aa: CSVARDRASHRPFEQYF
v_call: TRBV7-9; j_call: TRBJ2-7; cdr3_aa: CASSLRLAGGNEQYF
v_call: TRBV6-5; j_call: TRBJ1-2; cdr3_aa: CASSSWSSHGYTF
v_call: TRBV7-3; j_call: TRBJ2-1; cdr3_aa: CASSLTSGMRNEQFF
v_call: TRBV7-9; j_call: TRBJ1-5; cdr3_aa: CASSLSGADQPQHF
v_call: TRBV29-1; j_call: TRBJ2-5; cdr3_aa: CSAGETQYF
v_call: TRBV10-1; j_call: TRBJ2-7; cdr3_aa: CASSENRGSYEQYF
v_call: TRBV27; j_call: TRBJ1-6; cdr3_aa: CASSPKWGLENSPLHF
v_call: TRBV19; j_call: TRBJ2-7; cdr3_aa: CASRGRAPFYEQYF